This T cell receptor beta chain derives from a study of immune cell composition in non-small cell lung cancer. Study overall: Tumours were mainly lung adenocarcinoma or squamous cell carcinoma. Overall study findings and caveats: Tumour TCR-beta clonality was not significantly tied to smoking pack-years. It was not proven that tumour-reactive clones equal dominant tumour-associated clones. Overall clonality, unlike maximal tumour-associated clone frequency, did not predict TIL reactivity.

Note on this clone: Its antigen is currently unknown.

The CDR3 totals 17 residues. Trimming at V came to 4 bases and at J to 0 bases, leaving 8 bases not matched to a gene. Germline V gene lookup returns CDR1 SGHRS and CDR2 YFSETQ. This table comes from immunoSEQ multiplex PCR, and its TCRdb copy is limited to in-frame clones, with some not included. This table holds about 1,700 clones, approximately 81% found once. The normal lung sample lay at least 3 cm, and maximally far, from the tumour. The V gene is TRBV5-1, the J gene TRBJ2-1; TRBD2 matches 9 bases. The sequencing input was non-adjacent lung tissue. This clonotype was obtained from a human donor with non-small cell lung cancer. CDR3 DNA sequence: TGCGCCAGCAGCCCGCGGACTAGCGCTCTCTCCTACAATGAGCAGTTCTTC. Translating it yields CASSPRTSALSYNEQFF.